Here is one T cell receptor beta chain with its context. This record belongs to a study of blood T cell repertoires in COVID-19. Looking at the study overall: Sample material is recorded as cDNA or gDNA derived from T cells, B-cell-depleted T cells, or PBMCs.

Trimming left V 7 bases short and J 9 bases short, with 13 bases between. CDR3 length: 13 residues. Germline V gives CDR1 MNHEY, CDR2 SVGAGI. Assay: immunoSEQ multiplex PCR; the TCRdb copy retains only in-frame clones and omits some. In the table there are over 70,000 clones, about 89% of which are singletons. Sequenced input: peripheral blood. This receptor was identified in a man in his fifties or sixties with COVID-19, enrolled during active disease. This rearrangement joins TRBV6-5 to TRBJ1-6; D gene ambiguous. CDR3 region: CASTRREGSPLHF. CDR3 DNA sequence: TGTGCCAGCACCCGTCGGGAGGGTTCACCCCTCCACTTT.